The rows below give T cell receptor beta chains drawn from one sample of a study of T cells in Graves' hyperthyroidism and ophthalmopathy. Using its own MiXCR run on the multiplex PCR reads, TCRdb lists one record per CDR3 protein. The sample lists 550,000 to 650,000 distinct CDR3 sequences, over 11% occurring once. What was sequenced was blood. These TCRs come from a woman aged 30 to 39 with Graves' hyperthyroidism that later progressed to Graves' ophthalmopathy. Each CDR3 is given with its conserved first and last residue. The D gene is left open where the match is weak. A row's size may be missing; if present it is once, few, many or a size class.

cdr3_aa cdr3_nt v_call d_call clone_size j_call
CASSLVQGGYEQFF TGCGCCAGCAGCTTGGTACAGGGGGGCTATGAGCAGTTCTTC TRBV5-1 TRBD1 many TRBJ2-1
CSARSPAGLTDTQYF TGCAGTGCTAGAAGTCCAGCGGGCCTCACAGATACGCAGTATTTT TRBV20-1 NA many TRBJ2-3
CASSGQGVGYTF TGTGCCAGCAGCGGACAGGGGGTCGGCTACACCTTC TRBV7-9 TRBD1 many TRBJ1-2
CSARPGSGTIYF TGCAGTGCTAGACCAGGATCGGGAACCATATATTTT TRBV20-1 NA NA TRBJ1-3
CASSSTPGQGRYEQYF TGTGCCAGCAGTTCGACCCCGGGACAGGGACGCTACGAGCAGTACTTC TRBV6-2/TRBV6-3 TRBD1 many TRBJ2-7
CASSPTEENIQYF TGTGCCAGCAGCCCTACAGAAGAAAACATTCAGTACTTC TRBV3-1 NA few TRBJ2-4
CASSRTGASGSTDTQYF TGCGCCAGCAGTCGGACCGGGGCTAGCGGGAGCACAGATACGCAGTATTTT TRBV5-1 TRBD2 NA TRBJ2-3
CASRFRGTMNTEAFF TGCGCCAGCAGATTTAGGGGGACCATGAACACTGAAGCTTTCTTT TRBV5-1 NA few TRBJ1-1
CAISATSGYEQYF TGTGCCATCAGTGCAACTAGCGGCTACGAGCAGTACTTC TRBV10-3 TRBD2 many TRBJ2-7
CTSDGQTTNEKLFF TGTACCAGCGACGGACAGACAACTAATGAAAAACTGTTTTTT TRBV2 NA many TRBJ1-4
CASSHTTSLAPETQYF TGTGCCAGCAGCCATACCACTAGCCTAGCACCCGAGACCCAGTACTTC TRBV3-1 NA many TRBJ2-5
CASSKNRDRSYGYTF TGTGCCAGCAGCAAAAACAGGGATCGATCCTATGGCTACACCTTC TRBV7-8 NA many TRBJ1-2
CATSVPGEHEQYF TGTGCCACCAGTGTTCCAGGGGAGCACGAGCAGTACTTC TRBV24-1 NA many TRBJ2-7
CVSSLLTSGGSGELFF TGCGTCAGCAGCCTACTCACTAGCGGTGGGTCCGGGGAGCTGTTTTTT TRBV5-1 TRBD2 NA TRBJ2-2
CASSFNRENYGYTF TGTGCCAGCAGTTTTAACAGGGAGAACTATGGCTACACCTTC TRBV27 NA many TRBJ1-2
CSSVGTGPEQYF TGCAGCTCCGTAGGGACAGGCCCCGAGCAGTACTTC TRBV20-1 TRBD1 NA TRBJ2-7
CASSRMDRGETEAFF TGTGCCAGCAGCCGGATGGACAGGGGGGAGACTGAAGCTTTCTTT TRBV3-1 TRBD1 few TRBJ1-1
CASSLQQETQYF TGTGCCAGCTCACTCCAGCAAGAGACCCAGTACTTC TRBV18 NA many TRBJ2-5
CSARDPKTATYEQYF TGCAGTGCTAGGGATCCTAAGACAGCTACCTACGAGCAGTACTTC TRBV20-1 NA NA TRBJ2-7
CASSPLGTGEAIGPTF TGTGCCAGCTCACCACTTGGGACAGGTGAAGCGATAGGGCCCACCTTC TRBV18 TRBD1 few TRBJ1-2
CASSLATGQDEQFF TGTGCCAGCAGCTTAGCAACAGGCCAAGATGAGCAGTTCTTC TRBV7-2 NA NA TRBJ2-1
CASKGAGDLSPLHF TGTGCCAGTAAGGGGGCAGGGGATCTCTCACCCCTCCACTTT TRBV19 TRBD1 NA TRBJ1-6
CARTGTHYGYTF TGTGCCAGGACAGGGACTCACTATGGCTACACCTTC TRBV2 TRBD1 many TRBJ1-2